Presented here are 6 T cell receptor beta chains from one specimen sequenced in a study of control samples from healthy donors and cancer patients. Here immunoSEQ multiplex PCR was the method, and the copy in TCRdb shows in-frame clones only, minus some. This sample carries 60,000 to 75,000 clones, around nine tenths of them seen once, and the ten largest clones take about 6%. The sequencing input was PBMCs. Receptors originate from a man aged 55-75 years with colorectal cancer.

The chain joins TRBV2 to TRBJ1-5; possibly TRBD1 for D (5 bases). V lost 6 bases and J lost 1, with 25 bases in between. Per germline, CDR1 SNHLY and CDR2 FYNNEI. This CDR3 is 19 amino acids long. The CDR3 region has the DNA TGTGCCAGCAGCGGGGCTCCGGGCCTCGGCTTGAGGAGCAATCAGCCCCAGCATTTT. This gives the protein CASSGAPGLGLRSNQPQHF. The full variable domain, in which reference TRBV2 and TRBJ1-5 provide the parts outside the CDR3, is EPEVTQTPSHQVTQMGQEVILRCVPISNHLYFYWYRQILGQKVEFLVSFYNNEISEKSEIFDDQFSVERPDGSNFTLKIRSTKLEDSAMYFCASSGAPGLGLRSNQPQHFGDGTRLSIL.

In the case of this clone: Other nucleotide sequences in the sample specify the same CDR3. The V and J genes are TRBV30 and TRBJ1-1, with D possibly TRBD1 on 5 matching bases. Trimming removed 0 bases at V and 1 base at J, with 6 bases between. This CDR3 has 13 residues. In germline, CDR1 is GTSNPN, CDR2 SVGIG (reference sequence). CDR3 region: CAWSVGTNTEAFF. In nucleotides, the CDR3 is TGTGCCTGGAGTGTAGGGACGAACACTGAAGCTTTCTTT.

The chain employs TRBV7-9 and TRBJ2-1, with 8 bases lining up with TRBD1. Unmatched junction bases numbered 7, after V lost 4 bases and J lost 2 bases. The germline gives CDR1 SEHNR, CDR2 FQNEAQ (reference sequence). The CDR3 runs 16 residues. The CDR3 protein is CASSSSDRGTYNEQFF. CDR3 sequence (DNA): TGTGCCAGCAGCTCAAGCGACAGGGGAACCTACAATGAGCAGTTCTTC.

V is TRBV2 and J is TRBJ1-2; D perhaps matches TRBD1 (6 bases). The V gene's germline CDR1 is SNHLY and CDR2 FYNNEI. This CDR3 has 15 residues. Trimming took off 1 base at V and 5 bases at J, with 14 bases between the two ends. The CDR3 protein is CASSEEGGSGYGYTF. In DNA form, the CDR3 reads TGTGCCAGCAGTGAAGAGGGGGGCTCAGGTTATGGCTACACCTTC. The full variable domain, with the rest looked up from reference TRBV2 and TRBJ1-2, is EPEVTQTPSHQVTQMGQEVILRCVPISNHLYFYWYRQILGQKVEFLVSFYNNEISEKSEIFDDQFSVERPDGSNFTLKIRSTKLEDSAMYFCASSEEGGSGYGYTFGSGTRLTVV.

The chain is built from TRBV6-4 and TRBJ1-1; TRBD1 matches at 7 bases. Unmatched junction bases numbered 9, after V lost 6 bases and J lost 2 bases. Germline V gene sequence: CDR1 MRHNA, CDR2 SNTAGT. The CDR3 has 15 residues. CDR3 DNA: TGTGCCAGCAGGGAAAGACAGGGTCTAAACACTGAAGCTTTCTTT. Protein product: CASRERQGLNTEAFF.

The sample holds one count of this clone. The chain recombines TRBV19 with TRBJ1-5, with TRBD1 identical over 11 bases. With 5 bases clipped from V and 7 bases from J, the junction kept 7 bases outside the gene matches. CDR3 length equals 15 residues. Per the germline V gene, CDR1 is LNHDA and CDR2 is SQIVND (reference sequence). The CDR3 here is CASSVGQGASQPQHF. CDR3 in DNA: TGTGCCAGTAGTGTCGGACAGGGGGCCAGCCAGCCCCAGCATTTT.